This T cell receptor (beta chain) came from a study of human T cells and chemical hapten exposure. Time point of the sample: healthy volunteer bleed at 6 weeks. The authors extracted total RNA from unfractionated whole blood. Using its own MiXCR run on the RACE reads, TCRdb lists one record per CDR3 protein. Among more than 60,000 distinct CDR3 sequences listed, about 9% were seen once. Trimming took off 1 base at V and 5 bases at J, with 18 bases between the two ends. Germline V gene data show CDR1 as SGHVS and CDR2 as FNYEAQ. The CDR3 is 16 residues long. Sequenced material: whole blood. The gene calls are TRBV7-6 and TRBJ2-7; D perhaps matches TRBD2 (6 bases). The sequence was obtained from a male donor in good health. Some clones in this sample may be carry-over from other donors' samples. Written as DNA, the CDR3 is TGTGCCAGCAGCTTAGATGACCCATCCTCGGGGGACGAGCAGTACTTC. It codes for CASSLDDPSSGDEQYF.